One T cell receptor beta chain is described in this entry. The antigen this receptor binds is unknown. Per-nucleotide qualities are absent, and no much larger clonotype sits a single base away. The CDR3 covers 14 residues, taking in both the cysteine and the phenylalanine. The sequence is cut down to CDR3 DNA, 42 bases in frame from base 1. The germline V gene gives CDR1 as SGHTS and CDR2 as YDEGEE. V is cut back by 3 bases and J by 7 bases, with 8 bases in the junction unmatched. The source of the sample is a study of blood T cell repertoires in COVID-19 (dated by TCRdb to 2020 to 2021). Concerning the study at large: Collaborator samples came from the United States, Italy and Spain and covered acute and convalescent phases of COVID-19. The material from the prospective study consisted of cDNA or gDNA derived from T cells, B-cell-depleted T cells, or PBMCs. Subjects who had been exposed to COVID-19, were actively infected with it, or had recovered from it provided the deeply sampled blood TCRbeta repertoires that made up the dataset. The repertoires were released in a freely available public database meant as a resource for research on the immune response to SARS-CoV-2. Samples were obtained from the ongoing ImmuneRACE study (first 160 participants) and from 950 to 1,500 subjects provided by 6 global collaborators. Nearly every sample came with metadata listing a de-identified subject ID, COVID-19 status, age in years and sex. Where available, HLA class I and class II types were taken from metadata supplied by the sample provider and were not determined by assay-based typing. Broader findings and caveats from the paper: Clinical and demographic metadata were provided uncurated, with the amount varying by source and participant.

The immunoSEQ Assay, a bias-controlled multiplex PCR, was used to amplify TCRbeta CDR3 regions from genomic DNA. Turning to the authors' computational methods: Nucleated cell counts per sample were estimated from amplification of reference gene primers within the assay. Sequence reads were collapsed and filtered to measure the absolute abundance of every unique TCRbeta CDR3 rearrangement. For each sample, productive Simpson clonality was calculated as the square root of Simpson's diversity index across productive rearrangements. TCRdb carries this immuneACCESS record with in-frame sequences only. Its versions omit some clonotypes, under half of them owing to an unresolved V gene in the studies checked, with the rest unexplained. The DNA gave D and trimming, while V, J and clone size come from that table. Counted in this sample were fewer than 300,000 clones; approximately 80% of them appeared once. The biggest ten clones account for around 2.9% of the sample.

The collaborating institutions used their own protocols to collect whole blood in K2EDTA tubes. For TCRbeta analysis, collaborators shipped samples in one of three forms: frozen whole blood, isolated PBMCs, or DNA extracted from either of those sample types. Material: peripheral blood. Here the chain combines TRBV5-8 and TRBJ2-7, with 9 bases aligning to TRBD1. This TCR was recovered from a woman aged 55-69 years with active or convalescent COVID-19. Here the CDR3 is given as CASSWGDRGREQYF. The DNA sequence is given as TGTGCCAGCAGCTGGGGCGACAGGGGGAGGGAGCAGTACTTC.